The 15 T cell receptor beta chains below were found in one sample sequenced in a study of blood T cell repertoires in COVID-19. TCRdb's copy holds only in-frame clones and misses some; the assay was immunoSEQ multiplex PCR. The sample shows about 310,000 clones, around 87% of them seen only once. The specimen was peripheral blood. The receptors stem from a woman between 40 and 50 years old with COVID-19, enrolled during active disease.

This chain joins TRBV3-1 (or the pseudogene TRBV3-2) and TRBJ2-1; D might be TRBD2 (5 bases). Germline V gene lookup returns CDR1 LGHDT and CDR2 YNNKEL (reference sequence). The V and J ends lost 4 bases and 6 bases respectively, with 10 bases between them. The CDR3 length is 13 residues. The CDR3 sequence is CASSLGLGNEQFF. The CDR3 DNA is TGTGCCAGCAGCCTCGGACTGGGCAATGAGCAGTTCTTC.

About this clone: Other DNA sequences within the sample encode an identical CDR3. The chain has TRBV30 and TRBJ1-3; D is undetermined. V was clipped by 2 bases and J by 1 base, with 9 bases between them. CDR1 is GTSNPN, CDR2 SVGIG, per germline (reference sequence). CDR3 length equals 14 residues. CDR3 protein: CAWSYRGSGNTIYF. The CDR3 bases are TGTGCCTGGAGTTATCGGGGTTCTGGAAACACCATATATTTT.

J is TRBJ1-4 and V is TRBV6-5; TRBD1 might be the D (6 bases). V lost 4 bases to trimming and J lost 7 bases, with 19 bases between them. Germline V gene sequence: CDR1 MNHEY, CDR2 SVGAGI. The CDR3 contains 16 residues. CDR3 in amino acids: CASSSLTGLGTEKLFF. The CDR3 DNA reads as TGTGCCAGCAGTTCCCTCACAGGGCTGGGCACTGAAAAACTGTTTTTT.

Only a few counts were recorded for this clone. The chain is built from TRBV28 and TRBJ1-2, with 9 bases matching TRBD1. This CDR3 is 13 amino acids long. Germline V gene sequence: CDR1 MDHEN, CDR2 SYDVKM. The junction had 7 bases not matched to a gene; V was cut back by 6 bases and J by 8 bases. CDR3 amino acids: CASRPQGALGYTF. The CDR3 DNA follows: TGTGCCAGCAGGCCACAGGGGGCACTCGGCTACACCTTC.

The chain couples TRBV6-5 to TRBJ1-5, with 8 bases fitting TRBD1. Germline lookup yields CDR1 MNHEY and CDR2 SVGAGI. V gave up 6 bases and J gave up 4 bases; unmatched junction bases: 8. The CDR3 consists of 15 residues. CDR3 sequence (DNA): TGTGCCAGCAGCTCAGACAGGGGTGATAATCAGCCCCAGCATTTT. Its protein product is CASSSDRGDNQPQHF.

The chain is built from TRBV28 and TRBJ2-7; 9 bases map to TRBD1. The junction had 11 bases not matched to a gene; V was cut back by 6 bases and J by 5 bases. CDR1 MDHEN and CDR2 SYDVKM come from the germline V gene. CDR3 size: 15 residues. CDR3 DNA sequence: TGTGCCAGCAGCCTAAGGGGACAGGGTGACAACGAGCAGTACTTC. Its translation: CASSLRGQGDNEQYF.

The J gene is TRBJ1-2, the V gene TRBV27, with a possible D match to TRBD1 (5 bases). The CDR3 loop spans 16 amino acids. Germline V CDR1 and CDR2: MNHEY, SMNVEV (reference sequence). V was shortened by 0 bases and J by 7 bases, with 18 bases between the two germline ends. CDR3 DNA: TGTGCCAGCAGTTTATCTGGGGCAGGCCCCCTGGGTGGCTACACCTTC. It is translated as CASSLSGAGPLGGYTF.

The chain couples TRBV27 to TRBJ2-7, with D uncertain. Trimming shortened V by 6 bases and J by 5 bases, and 17 bases separated the two germline ends. The CDR3 has 14 amino acids. Germline values: CDR1 MNHEY, CDR2 SMNVEV (reference sequence). The DNA for the CDR3 is TGTGCCAGCAGCTCGACACTGCCTCTTGACGAGCAGTACTTC. Its translation is CASSSTLPLDEQYF.

The chain couples TRBV29-1 to TRBJ2-1; D perhaps matches TRBD2 (5 bases). CDR1 and CDR2 from the germline V gene are SQVTM and ANQGSEA. The CDR3 is 15 residues long. Deletions cut 2 bases from V and 2 bases from J, with 13 bases between. DNA for the CDR3: TGCAGCGTTGAAAGGCTAGCCCCGACCTACAATGAGCAGTTCTTC. Its translation: CSVERLAPTYNEQFF.

The chain combines TRBV28 with TRBJ1-5, with D tentatively TRBD1 (5 bases). Germline assignment: CDR1 MDHEN and CDR2 SYDVKM. The V gene lost 7 bases and the J gene lost 3 bases, with 25 bases spanning the gap. This CDR3 has 18 residues. CDR3 region: CASNTLGRWGGINQPQHF. The CDR3 nucleotides read TGTGCCAGCAATACCCTGGGAAGGTGGGGGGGAATCAATCAGCCCCAGCATTTT.

The V gene is TRBV27, the J gene TRBJ2-3, with 9 bases that match TRBD2. Trimming took 1 base from V and 3 from J; bases not matched to a gene: 5. Germline loops: CDR1 MNHEY, CDR2 SMNVEV (reference sequence). The CDR3 extends over 16 amino acids. This chain's CDR3 is CASSLWALAGTDTQYF. The CDR3 nucleotides read TGTGCCAGCAGTTTATGGGCGCTAGCGGGGACAGATACGCAGTATTTT.

The chain is built from TRBV5-1 and TRBJ2-7, with 8 bases identical to TRBD1. Germline V gives CDR1 SGHRS, CDR2 YFSETQ. The CDR3 covers 13 residues. The junction had 7 bases not matched to a gene; V was cut back by 6 bases and J by 5 bases. The DNA for the CDR3 is TGCGCCAGCAACGGACAGGGAGCTAACGAGCAGTACTTC. This encodes CASNGQGANEQYF.

This chain's CDR3 is CASRARALGTEAFF. The CDR3 DNA reads TGTGCCAGCAGGGCCAGGGCCCTGGGGACTGAAGCTTTCTTT. This chain joins TRBV7-3 and TRBJ1-1; D possibly corresponds to TRBD1 (5 bases). V gave up 6 bases and J gave up 5 bases, with 16 bases separating them. Looked up from germline, CDR1 is SGHTA and CDR2 is FQGTGA. The CDR3 consists of 14 residues. Together with reference TRBV7-3 and TRBJ1-1, the CDR3 gives the full variable domain: GAGVSQTPSNKVTEKGKYVELRCDPISGHTALYWYRQSLGQGPEFLIYFQGTGAADDSGLPNDRFFAVRPEGSVSTLKIQRTERGDSAVYLCASRARALGTEAFFGQGTRLTVV.

The chain couples TRBV19 to TRBJ1-2; perhaps TRBD1 as D (5 bases). The CDR3 length is 14 residues. The V end was cut by 7 bases, the J end by 4 bases, with 16 bases between. CDR1 is LNHDA and CDR2 is SQIVND in the germline V gene (reference sequence). Here the CDR3 reads CASTAIGGGYGYTF. In nucleotides, the CDR3 is TGTGCCAGTACCGCGATCGGGGGAGGCTATGGCTACACCTTC.

The chain has TRBV5-1 and TRBJ2-7, with D hard to call. Germline CDR1 and CDR2: SGHRS and YFSETQ. V lost 0 bases and J lost 0, with 7 bases in between. CDR3 length: 14 residues. CDR3 in amino acids: CASSLETPSYEQYF. The CDR3 coding sequence is TGCGCCAGCAGCTTGGAGACACCCTCCTACGAGCAGTACTTC. Filled out from reference TRBV5-1 and TRBJ2-7, the complete variable domain reads KAGVTQTPRYLIKTRGQQVTLSCSPISGHRSVSWYQQTPGQGLQFLFEYFSETQRNKGNFPGRFSGRQFSNSRSEMNVSTLELGDSALYLCASSLETPSYEQYFGPGTRLTVT.